This T cell receptor (beta chain) derives from a study of draining lymph node invasion in breast cancer (TCRdb year 2020). For the wider study: Nodal metastasis was diagnosed by histology and cytokeratin immunohistochemistry and confirmed by EpCAM/CD45 flow cytometry. Across breast cancer tissues, a separate targeted assay used bulk TCR-beta CDR3 sequencing to compare sorted memory regulatory T cells with memory conventional CD4 T cells. From every patient, the primary tumor plus matched non-invaded and tumor-invaded tumor-draining lymph nodes were collected, and both Treg and Tconv subsets were profiled. The separate targeted TCR sequencing covered lymph nodes from roughly five patients, with primary tumors sequenced for three of those patients. Paper-wide results and their limitations: Per tissue, roughly 14-22% of Treg TCRs were found to be shared with Tconvs, and this sharing was interpreted as suggesting peripheral Treg induction. The tumor top-100 clone tracking analysis could be carried out in only a couple of patients. In the targeted TCR-seq data, Tregs appeared to be more clonally expanded than Tconvs in all tissues, and lower diversity was found for both subsets in tumor than in lymph nodes. Some of the top 100 tumor clones were detected in invaded and non-invaded nodes, and this detection was taken to suggest recirculation between tumor and draining nodes. Data could not resolve whether Treg conversion occurred in a given organ or whether converted Tregs recirculated between nodes and tumor. TCRs shared between the Treg and Tconv subsets were regarded as suggesting, but not proving, a common clonal origin.

The sample holds one count of this clonotype. What antigen it recognizes has not been identified. No quality values exist for individual bases; no much larger clone is one base distant. A solitary read yields weak support. CD4+ CD45RA- CD25- cells were sorted as memory conventional CD4 T cells. Tumor-draining lymph nodes were classified as non-invaded or invaded according to the absence or presence of metastatic tumor cells. Before staining and sorting, a Miltenyi Pan T Cell isolation kit was used to pre-enrich the T cells. Primary tumors were characterized by immunohistochemistry for estrogen receptor, progesterone receptor, HER2 and Ki-67. Fresh surgical tissue was processed within a few hours after surgery by cutting into small fragments. Tissue fragments were enzymatically digested with Liberase TL plus DNase for 15 to 20 minutes and filtered through a 40-micrometer strainer. After DAPI live/dead staining, sorting was performed on a BD FACS Aria II with 98-99% purity. Sorted cells were lysed in TCL buffer, and RNA was purified using a Norgen Single Cell RNA purification kit that included DNase treatment.

To prepare the library, bulk RNA-seq was applied. The sequencer listed for this sample is Illumina HiSeq 2500. The original methods were these. CDR3 sequences in the separate targeted TCR-seq dataset were extracted from raw reads and quantified using MiXCR version 2.1.5 with default parameters. The separate targeted TCR-seq dataset defined each TCR-beta clone by its combination of V gene, J gene and CDR3 sequence. In the separate targeted TCR-seq dataset, clones with fewer than three counts were first removed, after which only the 90% most strongly expressed clones per sample were kept. For each tissue in the separate targeted TCR-seq dataset, Treg-Tconv overlap was calculated by dividing the number of shared clones by the total number of Treg clones and multiplying by 100. Starting from the raw public reads, TCRdb applied fastp trimming at Q25, assembled clones with MiXCR and retained in-frame beta chains. Each entry merges the rows of one CDR3 protein and shows their most common DNA and genes. What appears here as the V and J calls and clone size reflects TCRdb's work, not the paper's. The sample table lists a few thousand distinct CDR3 sequences, 85% of them with a count of one. Roughly 1.5% of the sample lies in the top ten.

The CDR3 runs 15 residues from the cysteine to the phenylalanine. Solely the CDR3 DNA is kept, with 45 bases framed from the first base. Germline trimming: 4 bases from V, 8 bases from J; junction bases outside gene matches: 7. The germline V gene gives CDR1 as LGHNA and CDR2 as YNFKEQ. The sequence was obtained from a female donor with luminal breast cancer. Recombination joined TRBV4-2 with TRBJ1-6; TRBD1 aligns with 8 central bases. Sequencing used sorted memory CD4+ effector T cells from a lymph node. Reading the label with the study, this specimen's cell subset or site is: CD45RA-negative sorted CD4+ T cells (memory Tconv or effector/memory Treg). In nucleotide form, the sequence is TGTGCCAGCAGCCGGGGACAGGCGGGGGATTCACCCCTCCACTTT. This translates into CASSRGQAGDSPLHF.